The clone carrying this TCR beta chain was observed at least ten times. Antigen unknown. There are 13 residues in the CDR3. V lost 5 bases and J lost 3, with 11 bases in between. Germline V gene lookup returns CDR1 SGHTA and CDR2 FQGNSA. The record originates from a study of identical twins. Study-wide findings and caveats: The study reached conclusions through statistical analysis that was cross-sectional, not following the same donors. The presence of invariant MAIT and iNKT cells could partly confound analyses of zero-insertion sequences.

TCRdb independently ran MiXCR on the 5' RACE reads; one entry per CDR3 protein. The sample contains nearly 650,000 distinct CDR3 sequences, roughly 7.1% of which appear only once. The sample was also reused in another study, on yellow fever vaccine responses in identical twins.

The TCR sequence derives from a woman in her late teens or twenties in good health. The sample was PBMCs. The rearrangement uses TRBV7-2 and TRBJ2-7, with D possibly matching TRBD1 (6 bases). DNA of the CDR3: TGTGCCAGCAGCCCCCGGGACATCTACGAGCAGTACGTC. It specifies CASSPRDIYEQYV.